Each of the 22 T cell receptor beta chains below was sequenced from the same sample in a study of T cell changes during pregnancy in multiple sclerosis. Only in-frame clones appear in the TCRdb table, and some are missing; sequencing was by immunoSEQ multiplex PCR. The profile shows more than 25,000 clones, roughly nine tenths of them singletons. The sample in question was peripheral blood, obtained in the first trimester of pregnancy. Receptor source: a female donor in good health, enrolled as a control in a pregnancy study.

The chain employs TRBV29-1 and TRBJ1-1, with a weak D call TRBD1 (6 bases). Germline V lookup: CDR1 SQVTM, CDR2 ANQGSEA. V gave up 7 bases and J gave up 2 bases, with 23 bases separating them. The CDR3 has 16 amino acids. CDR3 in amino acids: CSAQGADSQFNTEAFF. CDR3 nucleotides: TGCAGCGCCCAGGGAGCGGACAGCCAATTTAACACTGAAGCTTTCTTT. Full variable domain (missing parts from reference TRBV29-1 and TRBJ1-1): SAVISQKPSRDICQRGTSLTIQCQVDSQVTMMFWYRQQPGQSLTLIATANQGSEATYESGFVIDKFPISRPNLTFSTLTVSNMSPEDSSIYLCSAQGADSQFNTEAFFGQGTRLTVV.

The V and J genes are TRBV5-4 and TRBJ2-3; 10 positions match TRBD2. The V and J ends lost 4 bases and 5 bases, in that order; junction bases with no gene match: 10. From germline, CDR1 is SGHNT and CDR2 YYREEE (reference sequence). This CDR3 has 16 residues. The DNA for the CDR3 is TGTGCCAGCAGCCCCGGGGGGGCTAGCGGGAGAGATACGCAGTATTTT. Amino acids: CASSPGGASGRDTQYF.

The gene calls are TRBV27 and TRBJ1-5, with TRBD1 identical over 8 bases. V trimming: 3 bases; J trimming: 6 bases; junction bases outside the gene matches: 13. Germline V lookup: CDR1 MNHEY, CDR2 SMNVEV (reference sequence). The CDR3 extends over 17 amino acids. This CDR3 is CASSFYGSQGASQPQHF. In DNA, the CDR3 is TGTGCCAGCAGTTTTTACGGGAGCCAGGGGGCGTCTCAGCCCCAGCATTTT.

The chain recombines TRBV6-1 with TRBJ2-1; the D gene is possibly TRBD2 (6 bases). The V end was cut by 1 base, the J end by 1 base, with 8 bases between. Germline V gene sequence: CDR1 MNHNS, CDR2 SASEGT. This CDR3 has 15 residues. The CDR3 DNA follows: TGTGCCAGCAGTGAAGGCGGGGTATCCTACAATGAGCAGTTCTTC. It specifies CASSEGGVSYNEQFF.

The genes are TRBV27 and TRBJ1-1; D may be TRBD1 (5 bases). V shed 6 bases and J shed 0 bases, with 17 bases lying between them. Germline V lookup: CDR1 MNHEY, CDR2 SMNVEV (reference sequence). There are 16 residues in the CDR3. The DNA for the CDR3 is TGTGCCAGCAGAGCCGGGGGTTTTGGCATGAACACTGAAGCTTTCTTT. This gives the protein CASRAGGFGMNTEAFF.

V is TRBV27 and J is TRBJ1-6; D not resolved. V was shortened by 2 bases and J by 9 bases, with 14 bases between the two germline ends. CDR3 length equals 15 residues. Germline lookup yields CDR1 MNHEY and CDR2 SMNVEV (reference sequence). The CDR3 region has the DNA TGTGCCAGCAGTTTACCCGAGGCTCGCGGTTCACCCCTCCACTTT. Residues: CASSLPEARGSPLHF.

This clone was recorded only once. The chain has TRBV5-6 and TRBJ2-7; tentative D call: TRBD2 (5 bases). The germline CDR1 and CDR2 sequences are SGHDT and YYEEEE. Trimming took off 2 bases at V and 2 bases at J, with 8 bases between the two ends. The CDR3 sequence is 13 residues long. The CDR3 coding sequence is TGTGCCAGCAGCTTCAGCGGAACCTACGAGCAGTACTTC. Translation: CASSFSGTYEQYF.

V is TRBV7-8 and J is TRBJ1-3; D unresolved. V was trimmed by 3 bases and J by 2 bases, leaving 11 bases between them. This CDR3 spans 15 amino acids. Germline CDR1 reads SGHVS; CDR2 reads FQNEAQ. The CDR3 protein is CASSFPGSAGNTIYF. The CDR3, as DNA: TGTGCCAGCAGCTTCCCGGGGTCGGCTGGAAACACCATATATTTT.

This chain joins TRBV4-1 and TRBJ2-7; 9 bases match TRBD1. The CDR3 is 16 residues long. CDR1 and CDR2 (germline): MGHRA, YSYEKL. V shed 0 bases, J shed 3 bases, and the junction held 6 bases outside the gene matches. CDR3 in amino acids: CASSQDLLDRGYEQYF. The CDR3 bases are TGCGCCAGCAGCCAAGATCTCTTGGACAGGGGCTACGAGCAGTACTTC.

The chain combines TRBV27 with TRBJ1-5; D gene ambiguous. CDR1 is MNHEY, CDR2 SMNVEV, per germline (reference sequence). The CDR3 is 12 amino acids. V was cut by 7 bases and J by 3 bases, with 7 bases left in between. CDR3 sequence reads: CASNPYNQPQHF. The CDR3 coding sequence is TGTGCCAGCAACCCCTACAATCAGCCCCAGCATTTT.

V gene TRBV5-1 combines with J gene TRBJ2-4; a weak D match, TRBD1 (6 bases). This CDR3 region has 16 residues. Trimming pared 0 bases from V and 5 bases from J, leaving 15 bases between. Germline V CDR1 and CDR2: SGHRS, YFSETQ. Here the CDR3 reads CASSLGRSGTQNIQYF. CDR3 in DNA: TGCGCCAGCAGCTTGGGACGATCCGGGACACAAAACATTCAGTACTTC.

This clone has just one count. The chain couples TRBV5-6 to TRBJ2-7; 7 bases are shared with TRBD1. The trim removed 6 bases at V and 4 bases at J, leaving 4 bases unmatched. The CDR3 is 12 amino acids. Germline loops: CDR1 SGHDT, CDR2 YYEEEE. CDR3 region: CASTRDSYEQYF. The CDR3 DNA sequence: TGTGCCAGCACCCGGGACAGTTACGAGCAGTACTTC.

The chain has TRBV27 and TRBJ2-1; 10 bases align to TRBD2. Germline CDR1 is MNHEY and CDR2 is SMNVEV (reference sequence). V trimming: 5 bases; J trimming: 0 bases; junction bases outside the gene matches: 1. The CDR3 runs 15 residues. CDR3 sequence (DNA): TGTGCCAGCAGTCCTAGCGGGAGCTCCTACAATGAGCAGTTCTTC. Translating it yields CASSPSGSSYNEQFF.

The rearrangement uses TRBV7-9 and TRBJ2-3, with D hard to call. V was pared by 7 bases and J by 4 bases, with 12 bases between. Germline V lookup: CDR1 SEHNR, CDR2 FQNEAQ (reference sequence). The length of the CDR3 is 13 residues. DNA for the CDR3: TGTGCCAGCAACGTCTTTAGTGCAGATACGCAGTATTTT. Its protein is CASNVFSADTQYF. Based on the CDR3 plus reference TRBV7-9 and TRBJ2-3, the full variable domain is DTGVSQNPRHKITKRGQNVTFRCDPISEHNRLYWYRQTLGQGPEFLTYFQNEAQLEKSRLLSDRFSAERPKGSFSTLEIQRTEQGDSAMYLCASNVFSADTQYFGPGTRLTVL.

The chain is built from TRBV30 and TRBJ1-1; maybe TRBD1 (6 bases). This CDR3 comprises 15 residues. V was clipped by 5 bases and J by 0 bases, with 16 bases between them. From germline, CDR1 is GTSNPN and CDR2 SVGIG (reference sequence). CDR3 loop: CAWHPQGIMNTEAFF. CDR3 DNA: TGTGCCTGGCACCCGCAGGGGATCATGAACACTGAAGCTTTCTTT.

V gene TRBV5-5 combines with J gene TRBJ1-1; 7 bases are shared with TRBD1. The CDR3 sequence is 16 residues long. The trim removed 4 bases at V and 1 base at J, leaving 10 bases unmatched. The V gene's germline CDR1 is SGHKS and CDR2 YYEKEE (reference sequence). The CDR3, as DNA: TGTGCCAGCAGCGGGAGTTACAGGGGAACGAACACTGAAGCTTTCTTT. This codes for CASSGSYRGTNTEAFF.

The V and J genes are TRBV6-1 and TRBJ2-7; no reliable D call. Between the trimmed V and J ends, which lost 8 bases and 7 bases, there was a span of 18 bases. Germline-derived CDR1 and CDR2 are MNHNS and SASEGT. This CDR3 spans 13 amino acids. The CDR3 region has the DNA TGTGCCAGCGGCGACAAGTCTTATAGGGAGCAGTACTTC. Residues: CASGDKSYREQYF.

The V gene is TRBV7-8, the J gene TRBJ2-2, with TRBD2 matching over 10 bases. J was trimmed by 4 bases and V by 5 bases; bases with no gene match: 10. The CDR3 has 17 amino acids. Germline V CDR1 and CDR2: SGHVS, FQNEAQ. The CDR3 DNA follows: TGTGCCAGCAGCCTAATAGCGGGAGGAGGTGGCACCGGGGAGCTGTTTTTT. It is translated as CASSLIAGGGGTGELFF.

By proportion, this clone is medium-sized (0.01 to 0.1%). V gene TRBV25-1 combines with J gene TRBJ1-5; D unresolved. The CDR3 consists of 12 residues. V was cut by 7 bases and J by 2 bases, with 6 bases left in between. Germline-derived CDR1 and CDR2 are MGHDK and SYGVNS. In DNA, the CDR3 is TGTGCCAGCAACAGTGGCAATCAGCCCCAGCATTTT. Translation: CASNSGNQPQHF.

The genes are TRBV6-5 and TRBJ2-7; D is unresolved. The ends were cut back, 1 base at V and 0 bases at J, with 7 bases in the middle. Germline V gene sequence: CDR1 MNHEY, CDR2 SVGAGI. The CDR3 loop spans 14 amino acids. The chain's CDR3 is CASSYLQSSYEQYF. The CDR3, as DNA: TGTGCCAGCAGTTACTTACAGAGCTCCTACGAGCAGTACTTC.

For the CDR3, the DNA is TGCGCCAGCAGCTTGTCCCTTACAGCTGAAGCTTTCTTT. Protein: CASSLSLTAEAFF. This chain joins TRBV5-1 and TRBJ1-1, with D uncertain. The CDR3 totals 13 residues. The ends were cut back, 1 base at V and 6 bases at J, with 10 bases in the middle. Per the germline V gene, CDR1 is SGHRS and CDR2 is YFSETQ. The whole variable domain, filled in from reference TRBV5-1 and TRBJ1-1, reads KAGVTQTPRYLIKTRGQQVTLSCSPISGHRSVSWYQQTPGQGLQFLFEYFSETQRNKGNFPGRFSGRQFSNSRSEMNVSTLELGDSALYLCASSLSLTAEAFFGQGTRLTVV.

The V gene is TRBV18, the J gene TRBJ1-2; D may be TRBD1 (6 bases). The CDR3 runs 13 residues. V lost 3 bases and J lost 6, with 11 bases in between. CDR1 is KGHSH, CDR2 LQKENI, per germline. In DNA form, the CDR3 reads TGTGCCAGCTCACCGGGACATTCGAATGGCTACACCTTC. Residues: CASSPGHSNGYTF.